This TCR beta chain was obtained from a study of blood T cell repertoires in COVID-19. The overall study: Italy, Spain and the United States were the sources of the convalescent and acute COVID-19 samples. From T cells, B-cell-depleted T cells, or PBMCs came the material, which was cDNA or gDNA.

V gave up 0 bases and J gave up 7 bases, with 10 bases separating them. This CDR3 is built from 14 residues. The germline V gene has CDR1 SGHDN and CDR2 FVKESK. This clone showed up just once. The table came from immunoSEQ multiplex PCR; TCRdb's copy has only in-frame clones and leaves some out. The repertoire includes 90,000 to 120,000 clones, 88% of them detected once, and about 6.5% sits in the top ten. The gene calls are TRBV14 and TRBJ2-1; TRBD2 might be the D (5 bases). The receptor's source is a woman in her sixties with acute or convalescent COVID-19. The sample taken for sequencing was peripheral blood. CDR3 region: CASSQDGKVNEQFF. The CDR3 DNA is TGTGCCAGCAGCCAAGACGGGAAGGTGAATGAGCAGTTCTTC.